Shown below are 14 T cell receptor beta chains from a single sample sequenced in a study of cytomegalovirus exposure and HLA in healthy donors. The study ran its PCR with 60 Vbeta and 13 Jbeta primers. Data came from immunoSEQ multiplex PCR; TCRdb stores just in-frame clones and leaves some out. The sample holds approximately 280,000 clones, roughly 90% seen once. The sample was PBMCs. Receptors were obtained from a woman aged 18-29 years in good health and CMV-seronegative.

This chain links TRBV5-4 with TRBJ2-1, with 10 positions matching TRBD1. CDR1 is SGHNT, CDR2 YYREEE, per germline (reference sequence). The CDR3 runs 15 residues. Trimming took 2 bases from V and 6 from J; bases not matched to a gene: 5. As DNA, the CDR3 is TGTGCCAGCAGCTTTTCCGGGACAGGGGTCAATGAGCAGTTCTTC. Amino acids: CASSFSGTGVNEQFF.

V is TRBV7-9 and J is TRBJ1-2; D might be TRBD1 (6 bases). Trimming took 8 bases from V and 6 from J, leaving 13 bases between them. There are 12 residues in the CDR3. Germline V gene data show CDR1 as SEHNR and CDR2 as FQNEAQ (reference sequence). As DNA, the CDR3 is TGTGCCAGCCACAGGGTTGGGGATGGCTACACCTTC. The encoded protein is CASHRVGDGYTF.

Remarks on this clone: An end of the junction differs from the germline gene, which may be a read error. The V call is TRBV7-9, the J call TRBJ1-5; 7 bases line up with TRBD1. Germline V gene data show CDR1 as SEHNR and CDR2 as FQNEAQ (reference sequence). The CDR3 has 14 amino acids. DNA of the CDR3: TGTTCCAGCAGTTACCGACAGGGAAGTCAGCCCCAGCATTTT. This sequence encodes CSSSYRQGSQPQHF.

The chain carries TRBV6-5 and TRBJ2-7; 11 positions match TRBD1. The CDR3 spans 15 residues. With V trimmed by 4 bases and J by 4 bases, 6 bases remained unmatched. Germline CDR1 and CDR2: MNHEY and SVGAGI. CDR3 protein: CASSSMDRGQYEQYF. The DNA of the CDR3 is TGTGCCAGCAGTTCAATGGACAGGGGGCAATACGAGCAGTACTTC.

The gene calls are TRBV4-1 and TRBJ2-7; no clear D. V dropped 3 bases and J dropped 3 bases, with 15 bases sitting between them. The germline V gene encodes CDR1 MGHRA and CDR2 YSYEKL. The CDR3 totals 15 residues. This CDR3 reads CASSHPEHSFYEQYF. CDR3 DNA: TGCGCCAGCAGCCACCCTGAGCACAGCTTCTACGAGCAGTACTTC.

V gene TRBV9 combines with J gene TRBJ2-5; 9 bases align to TRBD2. The CDR3 consists of 16 residues. J gave up 5 bases and V 3 bases, and 11 bases lay outside the gene matches. Looked up from germline, CDR1 is SGDLS and CDR2 is YYNGEE. CDR3 amino acids: CASSGRAGGARETQYF. CDR3 sequence (DNA): TGTGCCAGCAGCGGGAGGGCGGGGGGGGCGCGTGAGACCCAGTACTTC. The complete variable domain, with remaining parts taken from reference TRBV9 and TRBJ2-5, reads DSGVTQTPKHLITATGQRVTLRCSPRSGDLSVYWYQQSLDQGLQFLIQYYNGEERAKGNILERFSAQQFPDLHSELNLSSLELGDSALYFCASSGRAGGARETQYFGPGTRLLVL.

This chain links TRBV2 with TRBJ2-3, with D possibly being TRBD2 (5 bases). Trimming left V 8 bases short and J 1 base short, with 16 bases between. The CDR3 has 15 residues. Germline CDR1 and CDR2: SNHLY and FYNNEI. CDR3 nucleotides: TGTGCCAGCCTAATTCGCGGAGGTGGCACAGATACGCAGTATTTT. Translated: CASLIRGGGTDTQYF.

The chain combines TRBV18 with TRBJ2-1, with 7 bases fitting TRBD1. Germline CDR1 and CDR2: KGHSH and LQKENI. V lost 1 base to trimming and J lost 7 bases; unmatched junction nucleotides: 1. The CDR3 runs to 13 residues. The CDR3 spells CASSPQQGNEQFF. Written as DNA, the CDR3 is TGTGCCAGCTCACCACAACAGGGGAATGAGCAGTTCTTC. Supplemented by reference TRBV18 and TRBJ2-1, the full variable domain reads NAGVMQNPRHLVRRRGQEARLRCSPMKGHSHVYWYRQLPEEGLKFMVYLQKENIIDESGMPKERFSAEFPKEGPSILRIQQVVRGDSAAYFCASSPQQGNEQFFGPGTRLTVL.

A single count supports this clone. The genes are TRBV30 and TRBJ2-7, with D uncertain. Deletions cut 2 bases from V and 1 base from J, with 12 bases between. The CDR3 consists of 14 residues. CDR1 is GTSNPN and CDR2 is SVGIG in the germline V gene (reference sequence). The CDR3 DNA is TGTGCCTGGAGTTCAATGACTGGTTCCTACGAGCAGTACTTC. Translation gives CAWSSMTGSYEQYF. Using reference TRBV30 and TRBJ2-7 for the parts outside the CDR3, the full variable domain is SQTIHQWPATLVQPVGSPLSLECTVEGTSNPNLYWYRQAAGRGLQLLFYSVGIGQISSEVPQNLSASRPQDRQFILSSKKLLLSDSGFYLCAWSSMTGSYEQYFGPGTRLTVT.

The V call is TRBV5-1, the J call TRBJ1-1, with 7 bases that match TRBD1. The V and J ends lost 4 bases and 1 base, in that order; junction bases with no gene match: 10. Germline CDR1 is SGHRS and CDR2 is YFSETQ. This CDR3 has 16 amino acids. CDR3 bases: TGCGCCAGCAGCCGTAACCAGGGGGAAACGAACACTGAAGCTTTCTTT. Its protein is CASSRNQGETNTEAFF. Drawing the rest from reference TRBV5-1 and TRBJ1-1, the complete variable domain is KAGVTQTPRYLIKTRGQQVTLSCSPISGHRSVSWYQQTPGQGLQFLFEYFSETQRNKGNFPGRFSGRQFSNSRSEMNVSTLELGDSALYLCASSRNQGETNTEAFFGQGTRLTVV.

This clone was counted a few times. The chain has TRBV19 and TRBJ2-1; 9 positions match TRBD2. Germline CDR1 LNHDA, CDR2 SQIVND (reference sequence). V gave up 5 bases and J gave up 6 bases; unmatched junction bases: 8. This CDR3 contains 15 residues. The CDR3 DNA follows: TGTGCCAGTAGTCTTAGCGGGGGAAGTACCAATGAGCAGTTCTTC. Translation gives CASSLSGGSTNEQFF. Using reference TRBV19 and TRBJ2-1 for the parts outside the CDR3, the full variable domain is DGGITQSPKYLFRKEGQNVTLSCEQNLNHDAMYWYRQDPGQGLRLIYYSQIVNDFQKGDIAEGYSVSREKKESFPLTVTSAQKNPTAFYLCASSLSGGSTNEQFFGPGTRLTVL.

J is TRBJ1-2 and V is TRBV11-1; 7 bases map to TRBD1. CDR3 length equals 16 residues. The germline gives CDR1 SGHAT, CDR2 FQDESV (reference sequence). V shed 5 bases, J shed 4 bases, and the junction held 13 bases outside the gene matches. The CDR3 loop is CASSLNLPGQTYGYTF. The CDR3 bases are TGTGCCAGCAGCCTCAACCTTCCGGGACAGACCTATGGCTACACCTTC.

J is TRBJ1-2 and V is TRBV5-4; 7 bases are a match to TRBD1. The ends lost 4 bases at V and 8 bases at J; junction bases unmatched: 11. Germline assignment: CDR1 SGHNT and CDR2 YYREEE (reference sequence). The CDR3 totals 14 residues. In DNA form, the CDR3 reads TGTGCCAGCAGCCCAAGGGGCACAGGGGAAGGCTACACCTTC. The encoded protein is CASSPRGTGEGYTF.

The genes are TRBV2 and TRBJ2-7, with D possibly being TRBD1 (5 bases). Looked up from germline, CDR1 is SNHLY and CDR2 is FYNNEI. This CDR3 is 10 amino acids long. V lost 10 bases and J lost 7, with 11 bases in between. The CDR3, as DNA: TGTGCCACCAGGCAGGGAGAGCAGTACTTC. Its translation: CATRQGEQYF.